This T cell receptor beta chain was sequenced in a study of neurological immune-mediated disorders. Volunteers from a blood bank in Maryland, USA, made up the healthy controls. The sorted libraries were prepared using approximately 900,000 CD4+ or CD8+ T cells that had themselves been sorted. By 5'RACE with 10-nucleotide random UMIs, the cDNA was made. In TCRdb, the 5' RACE reads were re-called with MiXCR into one record per CDR3 protein. The sample records about 16,000 distinct CDR3 sequences, 8.5% to 10% being singletons. The ends were cut back, 5 bases at V and 2 bases at J, with 16 bases in the middle. The CDR3 consists of 16 residues. At least ten counts were recorded for this clonotype.

Sample: CD8+ T cells from blood. The chain links TRBV12-3 or TRBV12-4 to TRBJ1-5; D call uncertain. This sequence was found in a man aged 45-65 years in good health. CDR3 DNA sequence: TGTGCCAGCAGTGCTCGCGAGTCTAGGGGCAATCAGCCCCAGCATTTT. This translates into CASSARESRGNQPQHF.